This passage covers 3 T cell receptor beta chains from one sample sequenced in a study of blood T cell repertoires in COVID-19. TCRdb's table, derived via immunoSEQ multiplex PCR, lists solely in-frame clones and lacks some. The sample holds about 170,000 clones, around 84% seen once. Sequencing was carried out using peripheral blood. All receptors derive from a woman aged 70-85 years with COVID-19, enrolled during active disease.

The rearrangement uses TRBV29-1 and TRBJ2-7; D gene unclear. Germline CDR1 SQVTM, CDR2 ANQGSEA. Trimming removed 2 bases from V and 6 bases from J, with 14 bases in between. The CDR3 covers 13 residues. CDR3 sequence (DNA): TGCAGCGTTGAACGCCCCCCGCGCGGCGAGCAGTACTTC. Encoded protein: CSVERPPRGEQYF.

The chain joins TRBV3-1 (or the pseudogene TRBV3-2) to TRBJ1-2; 8 nucleotides match TRBD1. The CDR3 is 13 residues long. Looked up from germline, CDR1 is LGHDT and CDR2 is YNNKEL (reference sequence). V gave up 4 bases and J gave up 2 bases; unmatched junction bases: 0. In DNA form, the CDR3 reads TGTGCCAGCAGCCGGGACAGGAACTATGGCTACACCTTC. This gives the protein CASSRDRNYGYTF.

This chain uses TRBV10-2 with TRBJ1-6; D call uncertain. CDR1 is WSHSY and CDR2 is SAAADI in the germline V gene. V was trimmed by 0 bases and J by 6 bases, leaving 12 bases between them. This CDR3 has 16 residues. CDR3 in DNA: TGCGCCAGCAGTGAGTCTTACCCCGGCGGTAATTCACCCCTCCACTTT. This sequence encodes CASSESYPGGNSPLHF.